Listed below are T cell receptor beta chains from one sample, sequenced in a study of OX40 agonist ivuxolimab in advanced cancers. Only in-frame clones appear in the TCRdb table, and some are missing; sequencing was by immunoSEQ multiplex PCR. Of about 61,000 clones listed, over 80% are singletons. This material consisted of CD4+ or CD8+ T cells sorted from blood, taken in a trial of the OX40 agonist ivuxolimab. The receptor set was obtained from an adult with an advanced solid tumor such as melanoma, head and neck, liver or kidney cancer. The CDR3 runs from the conserved cysteine through the conserved F or W. The D gene is left open where the match is weak. Not all rows give a size; the values are once, few, many and, for expanded clones, a class.

D	J	size	V	DNA	CDR3
.	TRBJ2-5	.	TRBV20-1	TGCAGTGCGGGTGGGGAGACCCAGTACTTC	CSAGGETQYF
.	TRBJ2-3	.	TRBV6-5	TGTGCCAGCAGCGGCACGGGGGAGGATACGCAGTATTTT	CASSGTGEDTQYF
.	TRBJ2-4	.	TRBV7-2	TGTGCCAGCAGCCGTACAAGGGCCAACATTCAGTACTTC	CASSRTRANIQYF
.	TRBJ1-1	.	TRBV28	TGTGCCAGCAGTTCGGGGGGGTTGGAAACTGAAGCTTTCTTT	CASSSGGLETEAFF
.	TRBJ1-6	.	TRBV5-1	TGCGCCAGCAGCTTGGCGGGTACCGGGACATCGGTTAGTTCACCCCTCCACTTT	CASSLAGTGTSVSSPLHF
.	TRBJ1-5	few	TRBV19	TGTGCCAGTATAGGGAAGTTCTATAGCAATCAGCCCCAGCATTTT	CASIGKFYSNQPQHF
TRBD2	TRBJ2-2	few	TRBV19	TGTGCCAGTAGGGCCATAGCGGGGGGGCCGACCGGGGAGCTGTTTTTT	CASRAIAGGPTGELFF
.	TRBJ2-7	.	TRBV11-1	TGTGCCAGCAGCTTAGGGAGCGTGGGCTCCTACGAGCAGTACTTC	CASSLGSVGSYEQYF
.	TRBJ2-7	.	TRBV2	TGTGCCAGCATGGTGGACGGCTCCTACGAGCAGTACTTC	CASMVDGSYEQYF
.	TRBJ1-1	.	TRBV6-5	TGTGCCAGCAGTCGATTCTTGAACACTGAAGCTTTCTTT	CASSRFLNTEAFF
.	TRBJ2-6	.	TRBV28	TGTGCCAGCAGTGGTGACAGTTTCTACTCTGGGGCCAACGTCCTGACTTTC	CASSGDSFYSGANVLTF
TRBD1	TRBJ2-6	.	TRBV19	TGTGCCAGTAGTGCACAGGGGGGCCTCTCTGGGGCCAACGTCCTGACTTTC	CASSAQGGLSGANVLTF
.	TRBJ2-3	.	TRBV5-1	TGCGCCAGCAGCCCGGACAGTACTAGCACAGATACGCAGTATTTT	CASSPDSTSTDTQYF
.	TRBJ1-2	.	TRBV21-1	TGTGCCAGCAGCAAAGCAAGGACTGTCTATGGCTACACCTTC	CASSKARTVYGYTF
.	TRBJ2-1	.	TRBV7-3	TGTGCCAGCAGCCCACTGGAGGGGGGGATCGATGAGCAGTTCTTC	CASSPLEGGIDEQFF
.	TRBJ2-6	.	TRBV2	TGTGCCAGCTTGTCGAACTCTGGGGCCAACGTCCTGACTTTC	CASLSNSGANVLTF
.	TRBJ2-6	.	TRBV6-5	TGTGCCAGTGGACGGGTAAACTCTGGGGCCAACGTCCTGACTTTC	CASGRVNSGANVLTF
.	TRBJ1-1	once	TRBV6-6	TGTGCCAGCAGTTACGCGATTAACACTGAAGCTTTCTTT	CASSYAINTEAFF
TRBD1	TRBJ1-2	.	TRBV7-9	TGTGCCAGCAGCCCATGGACAGGGGGCTATGGCTACACCTTC	CASSPWTGGYGYTF
TRBD1	TRBJ1-1	.	TRBV11-3	TGTGCCAGCAGCCCTAGGGGACAGGGGTACACTGAAGCTTTCTTT	CASSPRGQGYTEAFF
TRBD1	TRBJ2-2	.	TRBV2	TGTGCCAGCAGGAGGGGACAGGGGGGTAACACCGGGGAGCTGTTTTTT	CASRRGQGGNTGELFF
.	TRBJ1-6	.	TRBV5-5	TGTGCCAGCAGCTTGGAAGGGGGGGTGCGTTCACCCCTCCACTTT	CASSLEGGVRSPLHF
.	TRBJ2-1	.	TRBV7-3	TGTGCCAGCAGCCCCGGGACATCCAATGAGCAGTTCTTC	CASSPGTSNEQFF
.	TRBJ2-7	.	TRBV18	TGTGCCAGCTCACCACAGGGACAAGAAACGAACGAGCAGTACTTC	CASSPQGQETNEQYF
TRBD1	TRBJ1-2	.	TRBV6-6	TGTGCCAGCAGTCCGACCGACAGGGAGGGCACCTTC	CASSPTDREGTF
.	TRBJ1-4	.	TRBV9	TGTGCCAGCAGCGTAGACGAGGGATCTAATGAAAAACTGTTTTTT	CASSVDEGSNEKLFF
.	TRBJ2-7	.	TRBV6-5	TGTGCCAGCAGTTATATTCAAGGCGGATACGAGCAGTACTTC	CASSYIQGGYEQYF
.	TRBJ1-5	.	TRBV5-4	TGTGCCAGCAGGCCTCAGCCAGATCAGCCCCAGCATTTT	CASRPQPDQPQHF
.	TRBJ2-7	.	TRBV5-1	TGCGCCAGCAGCCTGGGACCCGCGGGCGAGCAGTACTTC	CASSLGPAGEQYF
.	TRBJ1-6	.	TRBV14	TGTGCCAGCAGCGGACAGATCAGATCACCCCTCCACTTT	CASSGQIRSPLHF
.	TRBJ2-1	.	TRBV7-2	TGTGCCAGCAGCCCAGGGGGGCGAATTTACAATGAGCAGTTCTTC	CASSPGGRIYNEQFF
.	TRBJ2-2	.	TRBV19	TGTGCCAGTAGTATGCGAATATTCACGGGGGAGCTGTTTTTT	CASSMRIFTGELFF
TRBD1	TRBJ1-2	.	TRBV6-5	TGTGCCAGCAGGGGGACAGGGGAAGATGGCTACACCTTC	CASRGTGEDGYTF
.	TRBJ2-7	.	TRBV5-1	TGCGCCAGCAGCTTGGGGCTGATCCCTCTCTCCTACGAGCAGTACTTC	CASSLGLIPLSYEQYF
.	TRBJ1-1	few	TRBV11-1	TGTGCCAGCAGCCCGTTTACGCGGCGCAGGGGTCCAGAAGCTTTCTTT	CASSPFTRRRGPEAFF
TRBD2	TRBJ2-5	.	TRBV7-2	TGTGCCAGCAACCCAATGGCGGGGGGACAAGAGACCCAGTACTTC	CASNPMAGGQETQYF
TRBD1	TRBJ1-1	.	TRBV7-9	TGTGCCAGCAGCTCACAGGGGGGGAACACTGAAGCTTTCTTT	CASSSQGGNTEAFF
.	TRBJ1-2	.	TRBV7-8	TGTGCCAGCAGTCCAGGGATAGACGGCTACACCTTC	CASSPGIDGYTF
.	TRBJ1-6	many	TRBV7-6	TGTGCCAGCAGCAATGCTGGTTCACCCCTCCACTTT	CASSNAGSPLHF
.	TRBJ2-1	.	TRBV30	TGTGCCTGGCACGAGGGGGGCGCCTACAATGAGCAGTTCTTC	CAWHEGGAYNEQFF
.	TRBJ2-2	.	TRBV7-3	TGTGCCAGCGCAACTAGCTACACCGGGGAGCTGTTTTTT	CASATSYTGELFF
.	TRBJ1-5	.	TRBV9	TGTGCCAGCAGCGTAGCACCAGATCCTAATCAGCCCCAGCATTTT	CASSVAPDPNQPQHF
.	TRBJ1-6	.	TRBV7-9	TGTGCCAGCAGCTTACAGAATAATTCACCCCTCCACTTT	CASSLQNNSPLHF
.	TRBJ2-2	.	TRBV5-1	TGCGCCAGCAGCTTCTGGACCGATAACACCGGGGAGCTGTTTTTT	CASSFWTDNTGELFF
.	TRBJ1-4	.	TRBV9	TGTGCCAGCAGCGTAGGTCCAGCCCGGTCTAATGAAAAACTGTTTTTT	CASSVGPARSNEKLFF
TRBD1	TRBJ2-5	.	TRBV13	TGTGCCAGCACCGGACAGGGCTCGGTGACCCAGTACTTC	CASTGQGSVTQYF
.	TRBJ2-7	.	TRBV6-5	TGTGCCAGCAGTTACTCAGGCGGCCCCTACGAGCAGTACTTC	CASSYSGGPYEQYF
TRBD2	TRBJ2-3	.	TRBV5-4	TGTGCCAGCAGCCGTAAGACTAGCGGGACCACAGATACGCAGTATTTT	CASSRKTSGTTDTQYF
.	TRBJ2-2	.	TRBV4-1	TGCGCCAGCAGCCAAGGGCGGCAGAAAACCGGGGAGCTGTTTTTT	CASSQGRQKTGELFF
.	TRBJ2-7	.	TRBV18	TGTGCCAGCTCACCAGCCCAGGGAGACTACGAGCAGTACTTC	CASSPAQGDYEQYF
.	TRBJ1-2	.	TRBV6-6	TGTGCCAGCAGCCGGAATGCAGGGAGCTCCTATGGCTACACCTTC	CASSRNAGSSYGYTF
.	TRBJ2-7	.	TRBV18	TGTGCCAGCTCACCACCGAGCTACGAGCAGTACTTC	CASSPPSYEQYF
.	TRBJ1-2	once	TRBV5-5	TGTGCCAGCAGCCCCCCGGAGGGCCTGTATGGCTACACCTTC	CASSPPEGLYGYTF
TRBD2	TRBJ2-3	.	TRBV7-2	TGTGCCAGCAGCCCTAGACTAGCGGGGGGCCCAGATACGCAGTATTTT	CASSPRLAGGPDTQYF
TRBD2	TRBJ2-7	.	TRBV7-9	TGTGCCAGCAGCTTAGGAGGGGGGACTAGCGGGGTTTTCACCTACGAGCAGTACTTC	CASSLGGGTSGVFTYEQYF